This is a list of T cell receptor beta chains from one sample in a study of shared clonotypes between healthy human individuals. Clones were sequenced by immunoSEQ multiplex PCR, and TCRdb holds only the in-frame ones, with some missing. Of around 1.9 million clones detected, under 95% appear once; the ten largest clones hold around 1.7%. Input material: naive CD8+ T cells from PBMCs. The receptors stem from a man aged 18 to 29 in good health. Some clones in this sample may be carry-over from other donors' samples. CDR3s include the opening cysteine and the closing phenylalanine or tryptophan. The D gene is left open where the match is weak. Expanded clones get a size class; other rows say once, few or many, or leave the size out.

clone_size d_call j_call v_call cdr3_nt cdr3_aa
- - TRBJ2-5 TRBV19 TGTGCCAGTTACGGGCCGGGGGAGACCCAGTACTTC CASYGPGETQYF
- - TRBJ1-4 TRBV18 TGTGCCAGCTCACCTTCCAGTAGGGGTGACAAACTGTTTTTT CASSPSSRGDKLFF
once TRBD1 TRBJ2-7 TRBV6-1 TGTGCCAGCAGGGATCTAGACAGGGGCGGATACGAGCAGTACTTC CASRDLDRGGYEQYF
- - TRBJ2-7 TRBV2 TGTGCCAGCAGGTTCCCGGACTACCCCCCCGGCGAGCAGTACTTC CASRFPDYPPGEQYF
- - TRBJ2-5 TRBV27 TGTGCCAGCAGTTTGTCCAGCCAAGAGACCCAGTACTTC CASSLSSQETQYF
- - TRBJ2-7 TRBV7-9 TGTGCCAGCAGCCCGGGGCCTGGGTCCTACGAGCAGTACTTC CASSPGPGSYEQYF
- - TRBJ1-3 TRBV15 TGTGCCACCAGCAGCAGGGTATCTGGAAACACCATATATTTT CATSSRVSGNTIYF
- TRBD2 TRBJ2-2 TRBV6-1 TGTGCCAGCAGTGTACCGACAGTGGGAGGGTGGGGAACCGGGGAGCTGTTTTTT CASSVPTVGGWGTGELFF
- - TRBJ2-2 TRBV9 TGTGCCAGCAGCGTAGTGGGGACCGGCGCCGGGGAGCTGTTTTTT CASSVVGTGAGELFF
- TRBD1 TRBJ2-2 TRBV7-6 TGTGCCAGCAGGGACGGGACAGGTCGGACCGGGGAGCTGTTTTTT CASRDGTGRTGELFF
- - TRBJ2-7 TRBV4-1 TGCGCCAGCAGCCAAGTTCTGGGGGCAAGCCGCGGACTAGGCTACGAGCAGTACTTC CASSQVLGASRGLGYEQYF
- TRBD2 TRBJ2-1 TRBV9 TGTGCCAGCAGCGGAGGGCCTTCTAGCGGGAGGCCCTATGAGCAGTTCTTC CASSGGPSSGRPYEQFF
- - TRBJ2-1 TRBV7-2 TGTGCCAGCAGCTTAGCGAGAGGGCCGTATAATGAGCAGTTCTTC CASSLARGPYNEQFF
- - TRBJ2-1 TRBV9 TGTGCCAGCAGCCCCCCGCTGGAAAACAATGAGCAGTTCTTC CASSPPLENNEQFF
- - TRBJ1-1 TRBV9 TGTGCCAGCAGCGGAATTTTCGGGACTGAAGCTTTCTTT CASSGIFGTEAFF
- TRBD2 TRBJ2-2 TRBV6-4 TGTGCCAGCAGTGAGCTAGCGGGATTTCACACCGGGGAGCTGTTTTTT CASSELAGFHTGELFF
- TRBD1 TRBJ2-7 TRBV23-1 TGCGCCAGCAGTCAACCCAGGACAGGGGGACGGGAAGAGCAGTACTTC CASSQPRTGGREEQYF
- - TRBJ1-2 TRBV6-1 TGTGCCACCGGGGGGGAGGGCCCCCTCACCGGCTACACCTTC CATGGEGPLTGYTF
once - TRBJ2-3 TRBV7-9 TGTGCCAGCAGCTTAGGGGGTACTGTCCTAGGTACGCAGTATTTT CASSLGGTVLGTQYF
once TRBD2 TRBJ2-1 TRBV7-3 TGTGCCAGCAGCCGGACTAGCGGGAGATTAGGTTACAATGAGCAGTTCTTC CASSRTSGRLGYNEQFF
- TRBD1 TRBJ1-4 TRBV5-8 TGTGCCAGCAGCTTCACAGGGGAAGGGGTTAATGAAAAACTGTTTTTT CASSFTGEGVNEKLFF
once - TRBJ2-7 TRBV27 TGTGCCAGCAGTTTACTGGGGTCGCCCTACGAGCAGTACTTC CASSLLGSPYEQYF
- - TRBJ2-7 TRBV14 TGTGCCAGCAGCCTTCGACAGCACTACGAGCAGTACTTC CASSLRQHYEQYF
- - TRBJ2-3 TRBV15 TGTGCCACCAGCAGAGGATACAGACTCACAGATACGCAGTATTTT CATSRGYRLTDTQYF
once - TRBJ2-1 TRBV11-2 TGTGCCAGCAGCTTAGAACCTTACAATGAGCAGTTCTTC CASSLEPYNEQFF
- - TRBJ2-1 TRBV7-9 TGTGCCAGCAGCTTAGTTACTAGCCCTTACAATGAGCAGTTCTTC CASSLVTSPYNEQFF
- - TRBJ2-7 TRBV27 TGTGCCAGCAGTTTATTAGGGCAGGGTGACCTCCACGAGCAGTACTTC CASSLLGQGDLHEQYF
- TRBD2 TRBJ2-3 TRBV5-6 TGTGCCAGCAGTGGGACTAGCAAGGGTACGCAGTATTTT CASSGTSKGTQYF
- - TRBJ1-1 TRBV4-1 TGCGCCAGCAGCCAAGACGGTCCAGGGGCTTTCTTT CASSQDGPGAFF
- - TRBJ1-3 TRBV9 TGTGCCAGCAGCGTGGGGGGAAACGAAAACACCATATATTTT CASSVGGNENTIYF
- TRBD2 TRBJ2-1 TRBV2 TGTGCCAGCAATCGACTAGCGGGAGGGAACAATGAGCAGTTCTTC CASNRLAGGNNEQFF
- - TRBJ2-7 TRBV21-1 TGTGCCAGCAGCAAAGTTGGGCGGGAAAGCTCCTACGAGCAGTACTTC CASSKVGRESSYEQYF
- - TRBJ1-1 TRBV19 TGTGCCAGTAGGGGGGATCCATTTGCCGGAGCTTTCTTT CASRGDPFAGAFF
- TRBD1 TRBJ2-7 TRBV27 TGTGCCAGCACCCTAAGGACAGGGTCCTACGAGCAGTACTTC CASTLRTGSYEQYF
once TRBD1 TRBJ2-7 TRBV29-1 TGCAGCGTTGGGGACAGGCGGTCCTACGAGCAGTACTTC CSVGDRRSYEQYF
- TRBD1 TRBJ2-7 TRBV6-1 TGTGCCAGCATTAGGACAGGGTGGAACTACGAGCAGTACTTC CASIRTGWNYEQYF
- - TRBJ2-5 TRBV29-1 TGCAGCGCCGTAGTGTGGGGGATTTTGCTGGAGACCCAGTACTTC CSAVVWGILLETQYF
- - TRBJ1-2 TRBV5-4 TGTGCCAGCAGCTCCCAGGATAACTATGGCTACACCTTC CASSSQDNYGYTF
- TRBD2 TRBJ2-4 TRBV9 TGTGCCAGCAGCCCCCAGGGGACTAGCTTGGACATTCAGTACTTC CASSPQGTSLDIQYF
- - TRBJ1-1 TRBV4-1 TGCGCCAGCAGCCAAGGAGTGCGGACCACTGAAGCTTTCTTT CASSQGVRTTEAFF
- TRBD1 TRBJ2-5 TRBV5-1 TGCGCCAGCAGCTCGTATAGGGGGCGTAAAGAGACCCAGTACTTC CASSSYRGRKETQYF
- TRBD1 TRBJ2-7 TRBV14 TGTGCCAGCAGCCAAGGGGGACAGTACTCCTACGAGCAGTACTTC CASSQGGQYSYEQYF
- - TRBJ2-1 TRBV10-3 TGTGCCATCAGTGACCCAGACAGAGCCGTTGAGCAGTTCTTC CAISDPDRAVEQFF
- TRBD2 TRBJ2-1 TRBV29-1 TGCAGCGTTGATCTACTAGCGGCTTCCTACAATGAGCAGTTCTTC CSVDLLAASYNEQFF
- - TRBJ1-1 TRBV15 TGTGCCACCAGCAGAGGCATGGCGGAGGTTTCGCGCACTGAAGCTTTCTTT CATSRGMAEVSRTEAFF
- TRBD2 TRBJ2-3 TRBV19 TGTGCCAGTAGCTGGGGCGGGAGGGCCACAGATACGCAGTATTTT CASSWGGRATDTQYF
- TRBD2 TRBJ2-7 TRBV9 TGTGCCAGCAGCGTAGGGGGCGGGAGCCTTTACGAGCAGTACTTC CASSVGGGSLYEQYF
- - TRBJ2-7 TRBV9 TGTGCCAGCAGCGTAGCCGGGACCGCCTACGAGCAGTACTTC CASSVAGTAYEQYF
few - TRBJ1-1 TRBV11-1 TGTGCCAGCAGCTTAGAGGTCCGGGGGGTGAACACTGAAGCTTTCTTT CASSLEVRGVNTEAFF
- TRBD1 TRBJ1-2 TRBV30 TGTGCCTGGCAGACAGGGGTAGGCAACTATGGCTACACCTTC CAWQTGVGNYGYTF
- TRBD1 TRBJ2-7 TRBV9 TGTGCCAGCAGCGTAGATACAGGGGCCTACGAGCAGTACTTC CASSVDTGAYEQYF
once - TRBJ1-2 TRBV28 TGTGCCAGCAGTCCCACCCAATTGTTTGGCTACACCTTC CASSPTQLFGYTF